This T cell receptor (beta chain) was documented in a study of control samples from healthy donors and cancer patients. With 1 base removed from V and 7 bases from J, the gap between germline ends came to 13 bases. Germline CDR1 is MNHNS and CDR2 is SASEGT. This CDR3 comprises 15 residues. Assay: immunoSEQ multiplex PCR; the TCRdb copy retains only in-frame clones and omits some. The data hold around 93,000 clones, with 80% to 95% observed a single time. The material sequenced was blood. This receptor was obtained from a human donor in good health. The donor label of this sample is uncertain. V and J are TRBV6-1 and TRBJ2-2, with a tentative D call TRBD2 (6 bases). CDR3 in DNA: TGTGCCAGCAGTGAAGGAGATATCGGGGGCGGGGAGCTGTTTTTT. This translates into CASSEGDIGGGELFF.